One sample yielded the 24 T cell receptor beta chains listed below, sequenced in a study of T cell responses to AZD1222 COVID-19 vaccine. Repertoires were generated with immunoSEQ multiplex PCR, while TCRdb's copy carries only in-frame clones and drops some. The table has 95,000 to 100,000 clones, over 85% seen once; the top ten hold about 12%. The specimen comprised peripheral blood, sampled on day 0 of AZD1222 vaccination. Receptor source: an adult in good health.

The genes are TRBV11-2 and TRBJ1-5, with D hard to call. The CDR3 runs 14 residues. Deletions cut 5 bases from V and 0 bases from J, with 8 bases between. Germline values: CDR1 SGHAT, CDR2 FQNNGV. The CDR3 region has the DNA TGTGCCAGCAGCAAAGACAATAGCAATCAGCCCCAGCATTTT. Translating it yields CASSKDNSNQPQHF.

The chain uses TRBV24-1 and TRBJ2-7, with 11 bases aligning to TRBD1. The CDR3 has 13 residues. Germline V gives CDR1 KGHDR, CDR2 SFDVKD. V shed 9 bases, J shed 5 bases, and the junction held 5 bases outside the gene matches. The CDR3 is CATSGQGADEQYF. In DNA, the CDR3 is TGTGCCACCTCCGGACAGGGGGCCGACGAGCAGTACTTC.

This rearrangement joins TRBV5-1 to TRBJ2-3, with TRBD2 identical over 8 bases. Looked up from germline, CDR1 is SGHRS and CDR2 is YFSETQ. V lost 0 bases and J lost 5; bases outside the gene matches: 8. The CDR3 runs 16 residues. The CDR3 spells CASSLDAGTRLDTQYF. The CDR3, as DNA: TGCGCCAGCAGCTTGGACGCCGGGACTAGGTTAGATACGCAGTATTTT.

The chain combines TRBV6-5 with TRBJ2-2; tentatively, D is TRBD1 or TRBD2 (6 bases each). Trimming took off 5 bases at V and 0 bases at J, with 7 bases between the two ends. CDR1 and CDR2 from the germline V gene are MNHEY and SVGAGI. There are 14 residues in the CDR3. Written as DNA, the CDR3 is TGTGCCAGCAGTAGGGGGGCGAACACCGGGGAGCTGTTTTTT. This encodes CASSRGANTGELFF.

The rearrangement links TRBV19 to TRBJ1-2; D uncertain. Germline V lookup: CDR1 LNHDA, CDR2 SQIVND (reference sequence). The germline V and J ends were trimmed by 8 bases and 4 bases, with 17 bases remaining between them. This CDR3 region has 14 residues. The CDR3 nucleotides read TGTGCCAGTGCGCTAGGACCGAGTCTCTATGGCTACACCTTC. Its protein is CASALGPSLYGYTF.

This clone was found once. The rearrangement joins TRBV5-1 to TRBJ2-7; 9 bases fit TRBD2. Germline V CDR1 and CDR2: SGHRS, YFSETQ. V was pared by 4 bases and J by 1 base, with 6 bases of the junction left unmatched. The CDR3 contains 15 residues. The CDR3 DNA follows: TGCGCCAGCAGCCCCCCGGCGGGGGGGTCCTACGAGCAGTACTTC. It specifies CASSPPAGGSYEQYF.

The gene calls are TRBV10-3 and TRBJ1-2, with 9 bases lining up with TRBD1. This CDR3 is 16 amino acids long. Germline lookup yields CDR1 ENHRY and CDR2 SYGVKD. J was trimmed by 8 bases and V by 0 bases; bases with no gene match: 10. For the CDR3, the DNA is TGTGCCATCAGTGAGTCCTGGGGACAGGGTACAACAGGCTACACCTTC. The encoded protein is CAISESWGQGTTGYTF.

The sample holds one count of this clone. As DNA, the CDR3 is TGTGCCAGCAGTTTGTCGGGAACCACCTACGAGCAGTACTTC. It is translated as CASSLSGTTYEQYF. The V call is TRBV27, the J call TRBJ2-7; the D gene is possibly TRBD2 (5 bases). V was trimmed by 3 bases and J by 2 bases, leaving 11 bases between them. This CDR3 is built from 14 residues. Germline V lookup: CDR1 MNHEY, CDR2 SMNVEV (reference sequence).

The gene calls are TRBV6-1 and TRBJ2-7; 7 bases are shared with TRBD2. CDR1 and CDR2 from the germline V gene are MNHNS and SASEGT. V shed 3 bases and J 4 bases; nucleotides not matched to a gene: 9. This CDR3 comprises 15 residues. The CDR3 region has the DNA TGTGCCAGCAGTGAGATCGCGGGAGATCGGTACGAGCAGTACTTC. Protein: CASSEIAGDRYEQYF.

This clone was observed a single time. The rearrangement joins TRBV15 to TRBJ1-1, with D hard to call. Germline CDR1 reads LNHNV; CDR2 reads YYDKDF (reference sequence). This CDR3 region has 13 residues. The V gene lost 1 base and the J gene lost 5 bases, with 8 bases spanning the gap. DNA for the CDR3: TGTGCCACCAGCAGAGTTGCCGGGACTGAAGCTTTCTTT. Its translation is CATSRVAGTEAFF.

This clone was counted at least ten times. The chain employs TRBV5-1 and TRBJ2-7; D unclear. The V gene lost 0 bases and the J gene lost 0 bases, with 13 bases spanning the gap. Germline V gene sequence: CDR1 SGHRS, CDR2 YFSETQ. The CDR3 has 16 amino acids. The CDR3 here is CASSLANFRSSYEQYF. The CDR3 DNA sequence: TGCGCCAGCAGCTTGGCCAACTTTAGAAGCTCCTACGAGCAGTACTTC.

The genes are TRBV6-5 and TRBJ1-1, with TRBD1 as a possible D gene (5 bases). Trimming shortened V by 8 bases and J by 0 bases, and 13 bases separated the two germline ends. From germline, CDR1 is MNHEY and CDR2 SVGAGI. CDR3 length: 14 amino acids. The CDR3 is CASGQQALNTEAFF. The CDR3 nucleotides read TGTGCCAGCGGACAACAGGCCTTGAACACTGAAGCTTTCTTT.

This clone was found once. The rearrangement uses TRBV23-1 and TRBJ2-7, with D perhaps matching TRBD2 (5 bases). TRBV23-1 is designated an ORF whose function remains uncertain. V lost 2 bases, J lost 2 bases, and 13 bases lay in between. The CDR3 extends over 15 amino acids. For the CDR3, the DNA is TGCGCCAGCAGTCAAGTCAGGACTGAAACCTACGAGCAGTACTTC. This codes for CASSQVRTETYEQYF.

This clone was seen a single time. This rearrangement joins TRBV5-1 to TRBJ1-1; TRBD1 is a possible D gene (6 bases). CDR1 is SGHRS and CDR2 is YFSETQ in the germline V gene. The CDR3 is made up of 14 amino acids. The V gene lost 4 bases and the J gene lost 1 base, with 11 bases spanning the gap. CDR3 region: CASSPGAGNTEAFF. DNA of the CDR3: TGCGCCAGCAGCCCGGGGGCGGGGAACACTGAAGCTTTCTTT.

The gene calls are TRBV4-1 and TRBJ2-2; maybe TRBD2 (5 bases). The CDR3 is 16 amino acids. Germline V gene data show CDR1 as MGHRA and CDR2 as YSYEKL. Trimming cost V 3 bases and J 6 bases, with 17 bases left between them. The CDR3 nucleotides are TGCGCCAGCAGCCATGAGGGCGTAGGGCACCCCGGGGAGCTGTTTTTT. This sequence encodes CASSHEGVGHPGELFF.

CDR3 DNA sequence: TGCGCCAGCAGCATCGCGCTTGAGATCGATGAGCAGTTCTTC. Protein: CASSIALEIDEQFF. The gene calls are TRBV5-1 and TRBJ2-1, with D hard to call. CDR1 is SGHRS and CDR2 is YFSETQ in the germline V gene. The CDR3 length is 14 residues. The germline V and J ends were trimmed by 4 bases and 8 bases, with 16 bases remaining between them.

The genes are TRBV30 and TRBJ1-6; D remains unclear. Germline V gene lookup returns CDR1 GTSNPN and CDR2 SVGIG (reference sequence). The CDR3 spans 12 residues. V lost 4 bases and J lost 9, with 10 bases in between. The CDR3: CAWIGNGSPLHF. CDR3 nucleotides: TGTGCCTGGATAGGGAACGGTTCACCCCTCCACTTT.

The chain is built from TRBV28 and TRBJ2-1, with D unresolved. Germline V gene sequence: CDR1 MDHEN, CDR2 SYDVKM. Trimming left V 5 bases short and J 12 bases short, with 17 bases between. The CDR3 loop spans 13 amino acids. CDR3 loop: CASSPTTKLGQFF. The CDR3 DNA sequence: TGTGCCAGCAGTCCAACTACGAAGCTTGGGCAGTTCTTC. Variable domain in full (rest from reference TRBV28 and TRBJ2-1): DVKVTQSSRYLVKRTGEKVFLECVQDMDHENMFWYRQDPGLGLRLIYFSYDVKMKEKGDIPEGYSVSREKKERFSLILESASTNQTSMYLCASSPTTKLGQFFGPGTRLTVL.

The CDR3 DNA sequence: TGTGCCAGCAGCTTTGACGGCAACTCTGGAAACACCATATATTTT. It yields the protein CASSFDGNSGNTIYF. The chain recombines TRBV7-9 with TRBJ1-3; D gene ambiguous. The V end lost 3 bases, the J end lost 0 bases, and 9 bases lay between the germline ends. The CDR3 totals 15 residues. Germline V gives CDR1 SEHNR, CDR2 FQNEAQ (reference sequence).

V and J are TRBV20-1 and TRBJ2-7, with D unclear. Germline V gene lookup returns CDR1 DFQATT and CDR2 SNEGSKA (reference sequence). Trimming cost V 3 bases and J 2 bases, with 14 bases left between them. This CDR3 region has 14 residues. The CDR3 here is CSASKERSAYEQYF. The CDR3 coding sequence is TGCAGTGCTAGTAAGGAGAGGTCAGCCTACGAGCAGTACTTC.

As concerns this clone: Sequence at one end of the junction differs from germline and may be a read error. The chain couples TRBV7-7 to TRBJ2-3; 8 bases match TRBD2. Germline V gives CDR1 SSHAT, CDR2 FNYEAQ (reference sequence). CDR3 length equals 18 residues. CDR3: CASSPGVRKRGSLDTQYF. The CDR3 DNA reads TGTGCTAGCAGTCCCGGTGTGAGAAAGCGGGGGTCCTTGGATACGCAGTATTTT.

In regard to this clone: The sample carries other DNA sequences with the same CDR3. The chain couples TRBV5-6 to TRBJ1-4; 7 nucleotides match TRBD1. The CDR3 loop spans 14 amino acids. Losses at the gene ends were 3 bases for V and 2 bases for J; bases not matched to a gene: 1. CDR1 and CDR2 from the germline V gene are SGHDT and YYEEEE. This CDR3 reads CASSYRGTNEKLFF. The CDR3 DNA reads TGTGCCAGCAGCTACAGGGGTACTAATGAAAAACTGTTTTTT. The entire variable domain, with the rest obtained from reference TRBV5-6 and TRBJ1-4, is as follows: DAGVTQSPTHLIKTRGQQVTLRCSPKSGHDTVSWYQQALGQGPQFIFQYYEEEERQRGNFPDRFSGHQFPNYSSELNVNALLLGDSALYLCASSYRGTNEKLFFGSGTQLSVL.

This chain uses TRBV6-5 with TRBJ2-3; the match to TRBD1 covers 7 bases. Trimming cost V 5 bases and J 6 bases; bases outside gene matches: 5. Per germline, CDR1 MNHEY and CDR2 SVGAGI. This CDR3 has 13 residues. The CDR3 sequence: CASSQTGVDTQYF. The CDR3 coding sequence is TGTGCCAGCAGTCAAACAGGGGTGGATACGCAGTATTTT.

The chain recombines TRBV19 with TRBJ1-5; 7 positions match TRBD1. Germline CDR1 LNHDA, CDR2 SQIVND (reference sequence). V dropped 8 bases and J dropped 3; count of bases not matched to a gene: 7. The length of the CDR3 is 14 residues. DNA for the CDR3: TGTGCCAGTTCCCACGGACAGGCCAATCAGCCCCAGCATTTT. Protein sequence: CASSHGQANQPQHF. The variable domain in full, with the rest retrieved from reference TRBV19 and TRBJ1-5, is DGGITQSPKYLFRKEGQNVTLSCEQNLNHDAMYWYRQDPGQGLRLIYYSQIVNDFQKGDIAEGYSVSREKKESFPLTVTSAQKNPTAFYLCASSHGQANQPQHFGDGTRLSIL.